This T cell receptor (beta chain) derives from a study of blood T cell repertoires in COVID-19. At the level of the study: Both acute and convalescent COVID-19 samples were obtained from the United States, Italy and Spain.

Measured with immunoSEQ multiplex PCR; TCRdb has only the in-frame clones, and not every one. The repertoire holds approximately 200,000 clones, with over 75% as singletons. Sequencing was done on a sample of PBMCs or T cells enriched from blood (not recorded which). This TCR was sampled from a woman younger than 45 who had been exposed to COVID-19.

CDR3 sequence: CASIGGRGSGNTIYF. CDR3 in DNA: TGTGCCAGCATCGGGGGACGGGGCTCTGGAAACACCATATATTTT. The chain uses TRBV7-6 and TRBJ1-3; maybe TRBD1 (5 bases). With 7 bases removed from V and 0 bases from J, the gap between germline ends came to 13 bases. Germline CDR1 SGHVS, CDR2 FNYEAQ. The CDR3 totals 15 residues.